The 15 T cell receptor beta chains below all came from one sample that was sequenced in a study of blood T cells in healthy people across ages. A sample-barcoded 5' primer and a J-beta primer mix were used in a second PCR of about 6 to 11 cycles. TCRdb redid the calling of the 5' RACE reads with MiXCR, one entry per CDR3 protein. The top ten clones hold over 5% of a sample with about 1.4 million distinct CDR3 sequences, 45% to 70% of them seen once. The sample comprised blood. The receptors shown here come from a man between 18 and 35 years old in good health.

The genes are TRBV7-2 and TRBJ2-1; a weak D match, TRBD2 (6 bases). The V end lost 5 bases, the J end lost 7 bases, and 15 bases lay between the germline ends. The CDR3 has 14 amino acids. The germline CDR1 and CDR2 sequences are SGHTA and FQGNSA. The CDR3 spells CASSPSRRVNEQFF. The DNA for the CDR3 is TGTGCCAGCAGCCCAAGTAGGAGGGTAAATGAGCAGTTCTTC.

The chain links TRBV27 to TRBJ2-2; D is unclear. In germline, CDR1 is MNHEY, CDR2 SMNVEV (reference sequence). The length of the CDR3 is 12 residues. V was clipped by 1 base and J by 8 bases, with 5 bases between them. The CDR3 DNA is TGTGCCAGCAGTTTATATGGAGGGGAGCTGTTTTTT. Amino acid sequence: CASSLYGGELFF.

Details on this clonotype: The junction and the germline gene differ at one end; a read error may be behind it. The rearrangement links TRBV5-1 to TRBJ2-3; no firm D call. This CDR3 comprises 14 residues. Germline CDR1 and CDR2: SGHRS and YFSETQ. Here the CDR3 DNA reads TGCGCCGGCAGGTGGGCCATTTCCACAGATACGCAGTATTTT. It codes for CAGRWAISTDTQYF.

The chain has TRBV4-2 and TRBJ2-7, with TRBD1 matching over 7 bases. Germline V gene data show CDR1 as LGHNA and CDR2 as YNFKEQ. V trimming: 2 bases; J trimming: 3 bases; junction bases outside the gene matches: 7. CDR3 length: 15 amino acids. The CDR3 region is CASSQSRDSFYEQYF. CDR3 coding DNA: TGTGCCAGCAGCCAATCCCGGGACAGTTTCTACGAGCAGTACTTC.

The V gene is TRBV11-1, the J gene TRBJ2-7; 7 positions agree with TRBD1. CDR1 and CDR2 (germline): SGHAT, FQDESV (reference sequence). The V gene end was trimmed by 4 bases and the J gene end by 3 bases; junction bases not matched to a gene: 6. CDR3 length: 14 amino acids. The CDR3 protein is CASSYRTGRYEQYF. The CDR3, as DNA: TGTGCCAGCAGCTACAGGACAGGCCGCTACGAGCAGTACTTC.

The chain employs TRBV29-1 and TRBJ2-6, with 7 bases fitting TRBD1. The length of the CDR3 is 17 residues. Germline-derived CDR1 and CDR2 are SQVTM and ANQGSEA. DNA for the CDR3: TGCAGACTTCCAGAGTCGGGACAGTTCTCTGGGGCCAACGTCCTGACTTTC. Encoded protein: CRLPESGQFSGANVLTF.

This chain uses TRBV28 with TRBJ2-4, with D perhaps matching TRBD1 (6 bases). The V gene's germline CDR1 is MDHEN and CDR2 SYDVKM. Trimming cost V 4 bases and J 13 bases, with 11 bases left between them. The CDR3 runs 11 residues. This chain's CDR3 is CASSYMGAQYF. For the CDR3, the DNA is TGTGCCAGCAGTTATATGGGGGCACAGTACTTC. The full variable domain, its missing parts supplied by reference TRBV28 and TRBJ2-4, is DVKVTQSSRYLVKRTGEKVFLECVQDMDHENMFWYRQDPGLGLRLIYFSYDVKMKEKGDIPEGYSVSREKKERFSLILESASTNQTSMYLCASSYMGAQYFGAGTRLSVL.

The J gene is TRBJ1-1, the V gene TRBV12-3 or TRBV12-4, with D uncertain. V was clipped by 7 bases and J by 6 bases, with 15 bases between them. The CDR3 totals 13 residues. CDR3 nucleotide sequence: TGTGCCAGCACCCTGGACGGACTAGCTGAAGCTTTCTTT. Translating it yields CASTLDGLAEAFF.

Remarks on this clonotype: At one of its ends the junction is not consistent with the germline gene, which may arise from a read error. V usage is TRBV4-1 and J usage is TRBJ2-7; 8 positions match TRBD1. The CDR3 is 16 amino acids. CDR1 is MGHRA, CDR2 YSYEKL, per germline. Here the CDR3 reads CASNQDSQGAIYEQYF. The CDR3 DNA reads TGCGCCAGCAACCAAGATTCCCAGGGGGCTATCTACGAGCAGTACTTC.

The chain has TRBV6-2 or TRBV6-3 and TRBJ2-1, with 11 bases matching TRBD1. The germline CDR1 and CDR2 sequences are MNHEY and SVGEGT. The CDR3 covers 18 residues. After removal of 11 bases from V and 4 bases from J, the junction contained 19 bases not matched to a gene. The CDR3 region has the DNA TGTGCCTCGAGGACAGGGGGCCTGAATACTTTGGGGTACAATGAGCAGTTCTTC. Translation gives CASRTGGLNTLGYNEQFF.

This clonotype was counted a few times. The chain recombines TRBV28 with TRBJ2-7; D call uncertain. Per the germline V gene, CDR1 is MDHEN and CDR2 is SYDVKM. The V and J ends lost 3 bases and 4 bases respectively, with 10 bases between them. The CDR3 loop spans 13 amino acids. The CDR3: CASSFGPQYEQYF. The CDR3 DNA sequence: TGTGCCAGCAGTTTCGGTCCTCAATACGAGCAGTACTTC.

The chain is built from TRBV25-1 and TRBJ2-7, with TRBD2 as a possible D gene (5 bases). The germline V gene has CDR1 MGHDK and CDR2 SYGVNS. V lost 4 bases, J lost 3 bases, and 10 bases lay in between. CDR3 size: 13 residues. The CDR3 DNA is TGTGCCAGCAGTGGATCGGGAAACTACGAGCAGTACTTC. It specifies CASSGSGNYEQYF.

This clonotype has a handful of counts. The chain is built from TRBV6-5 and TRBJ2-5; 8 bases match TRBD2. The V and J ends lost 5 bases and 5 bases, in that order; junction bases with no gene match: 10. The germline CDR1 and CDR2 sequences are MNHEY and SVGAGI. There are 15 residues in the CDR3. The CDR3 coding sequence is TGTGCCAGCAGTAAAGCCGGACTAGCTGGGGAGACCCAGTACTTC. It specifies CASSKAGLAGETQYF.

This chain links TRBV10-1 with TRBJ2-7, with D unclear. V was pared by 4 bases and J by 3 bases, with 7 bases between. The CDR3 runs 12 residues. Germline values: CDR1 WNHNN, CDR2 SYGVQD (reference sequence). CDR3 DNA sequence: TGCGCCAGCAGTGTATCCATCTACGAGCAGTACTTC. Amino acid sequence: CASSVSIYEQYF.

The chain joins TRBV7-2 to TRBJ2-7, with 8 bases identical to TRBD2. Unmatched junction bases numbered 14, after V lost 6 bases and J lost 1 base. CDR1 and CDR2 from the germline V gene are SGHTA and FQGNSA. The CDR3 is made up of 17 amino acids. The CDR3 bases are TGTGCCAGCAGACTCGTCCCGGGAGGGCCATTTTCCTACGAGCAGTACTTC. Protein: CASRLVPGGPFSYEQYF.